This T cell receptor beta chain was documented in a study of T cell changes during pregnancy in multiple sclerosis. The protocol was immunoSEQ multiplex PCR, while the TCRdb copy is restricted to in-frame clones and leaves out a portion. Of about 66,000 clones in the sample, 75% to 95% were seen once. The V gene end was trimmed by 5 bases and the J gene end by 5 bases; junction bases not matched to a gene: 9. The germline V gene encodes CDR1 SEHNR and CDR2 FQNEAQ (reference sequence). This CDR3 has 15 amino acids. The starting material was CD8+ T cells from peripheral blood mononuclear cells, obtained before pregnancy. The receptor comes from a female donor with multiple sclerosis, enrolled in a pregnancy study. The chain uses TRBV7-9 and TRBJ1-2; the match to TRBD1 covers 9 bases. Here the CDR3 DNA reads TGTGCCAGCAGCATCGGGACAGGGCGGAATTATGGCTACACCTTC. Encoded protein: CASSIGTGRNYGYTF.